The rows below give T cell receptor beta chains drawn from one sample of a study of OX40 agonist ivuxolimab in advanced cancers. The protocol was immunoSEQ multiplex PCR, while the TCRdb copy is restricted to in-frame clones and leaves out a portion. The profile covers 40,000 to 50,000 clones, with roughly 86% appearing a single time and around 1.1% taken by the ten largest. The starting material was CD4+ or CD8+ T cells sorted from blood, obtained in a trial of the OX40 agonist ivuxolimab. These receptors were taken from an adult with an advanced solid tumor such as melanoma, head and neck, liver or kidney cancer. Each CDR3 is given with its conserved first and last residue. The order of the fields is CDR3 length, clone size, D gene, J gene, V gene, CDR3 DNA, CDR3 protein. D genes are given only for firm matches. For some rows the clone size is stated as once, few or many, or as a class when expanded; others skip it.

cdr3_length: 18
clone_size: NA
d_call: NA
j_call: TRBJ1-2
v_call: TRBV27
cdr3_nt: TGTGCCAGCAGTTTACGCCCGGTGTCCAGGGGCGCTCAATATGGCTACACCTTC
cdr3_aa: CASSLRPVSRGAQYGYTF

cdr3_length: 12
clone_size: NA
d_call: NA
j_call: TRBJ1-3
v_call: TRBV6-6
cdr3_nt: TGTGCCAGCAGCGGGGGAGGAAACACCATATATTTT
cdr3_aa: CASSGGGNTIYF

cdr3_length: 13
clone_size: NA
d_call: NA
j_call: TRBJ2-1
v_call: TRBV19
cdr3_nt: TGTGCCAGTAGTATGAAAAGGAGGGATGAGCAGTTCTTC
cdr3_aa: CASSMKRRDEQFF

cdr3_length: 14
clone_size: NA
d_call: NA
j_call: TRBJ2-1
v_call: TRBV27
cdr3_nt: TGTGCCAGCAGTTCCGGAGCAGGGGTCAATGAGCAGTTCTTC
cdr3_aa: CASSSGAGVNEQFF

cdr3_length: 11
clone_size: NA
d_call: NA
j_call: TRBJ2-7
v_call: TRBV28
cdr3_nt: TGTGCCAGCCGAGGGGGGTACGAGCAGTACTTC
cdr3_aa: CASRGGYEQYF

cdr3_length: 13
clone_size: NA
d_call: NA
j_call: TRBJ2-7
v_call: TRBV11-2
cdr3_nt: TGTGCCAGCAGCTTGTCTCCGCCCCACGAGCAGTACTTC
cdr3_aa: CASSLSPPHEQYF

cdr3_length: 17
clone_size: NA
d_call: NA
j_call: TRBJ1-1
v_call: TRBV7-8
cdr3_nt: TGTGCCAGCAGCATCCCTTCGGGCGGGGCGAGGGGCTTTGAAGCTTTCTTT
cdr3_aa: CASSIPSGGARGFEAFF

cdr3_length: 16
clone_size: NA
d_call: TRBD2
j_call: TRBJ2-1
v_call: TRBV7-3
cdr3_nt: TGTGCCAGCAGCCCGACTAGCGGGAGGGGTTACGATGAGCAGTTCTTC
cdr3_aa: CASSPTSGRGYDEQFF

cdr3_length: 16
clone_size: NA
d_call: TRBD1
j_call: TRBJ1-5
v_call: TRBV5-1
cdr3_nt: TGCGCCAGCAGCTTGGGGGCAGGGGGGAGCAATCAGCCCCAGCATTTT
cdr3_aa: CASSLGAGGSNQPQHF

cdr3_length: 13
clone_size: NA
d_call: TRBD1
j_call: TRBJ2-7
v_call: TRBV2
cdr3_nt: TGTGCCAGCAGTGGCGACAGGGGACGCGAGCAGTACTTC
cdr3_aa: CASSGDRGREQYF

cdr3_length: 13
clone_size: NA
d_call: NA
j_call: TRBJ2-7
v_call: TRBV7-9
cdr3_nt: TGTGCCAGCAGCCCTCGAGCGATCGGCGAGCAGTACTTC
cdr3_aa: CASSPRAIGEQYF

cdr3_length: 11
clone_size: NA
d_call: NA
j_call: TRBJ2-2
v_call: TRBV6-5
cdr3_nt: TGTGCCAGCAGATGGTTCGGGGAGCTGTTTTTT
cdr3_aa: CASRWFGELFF

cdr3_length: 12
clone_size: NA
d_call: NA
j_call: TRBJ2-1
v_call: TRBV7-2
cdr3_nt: TGTGCCAGCAGCTTAGATGCGGCAGAGCAGTTCTTC
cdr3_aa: CASSLDAAEQFF

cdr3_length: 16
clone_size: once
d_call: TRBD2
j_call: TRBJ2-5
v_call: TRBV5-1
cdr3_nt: TGCGCCAGCAGCTCTCGGACTAGTGGGAAACAAGAGACCCAGTACTTC
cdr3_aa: CASSSRTSGKQETQYF

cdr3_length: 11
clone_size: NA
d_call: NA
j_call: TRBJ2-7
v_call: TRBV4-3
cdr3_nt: TGCGCCAGCAGCCCAGGGCACGAGCAGTACTTC
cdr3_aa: CASSPGHEQYF

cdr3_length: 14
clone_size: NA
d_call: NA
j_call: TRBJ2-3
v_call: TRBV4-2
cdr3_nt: TGTGCCAGCAGCCAAGTTAGCGGAACAGATACGCAGTATTTT
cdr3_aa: CASSQVSGTDTQYF

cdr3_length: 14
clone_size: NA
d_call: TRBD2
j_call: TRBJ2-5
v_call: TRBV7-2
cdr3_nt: TGTGCCAGCAGCTTAGCGGGAGGGTGGGAGACCCAGTACTTC
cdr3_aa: CASSLAGGWETQYF

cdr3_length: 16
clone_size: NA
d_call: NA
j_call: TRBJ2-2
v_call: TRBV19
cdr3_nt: TGTGCCAGTAGTATAAAGAGGCTAGTATCTCCCGGGGAGCTGTTTTTT
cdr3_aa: CASSIKRLVSPGELFF

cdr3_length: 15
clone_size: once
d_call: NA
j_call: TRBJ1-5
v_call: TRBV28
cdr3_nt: TGTGCCAGCAGTTTGATGGGGTATAGCAATCAGCCCCAGCATTTT
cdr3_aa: CASSLMGYSNQPQHF

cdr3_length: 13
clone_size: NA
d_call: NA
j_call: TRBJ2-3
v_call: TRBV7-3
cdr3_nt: TGTGCCAGCAGCTTCGACCACACAGATACGCAGTATTTT
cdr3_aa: CASSFDHTDTQYF

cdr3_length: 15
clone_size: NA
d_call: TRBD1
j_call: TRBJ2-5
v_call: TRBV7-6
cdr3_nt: TGTGCCAGCAGCTTAGCGGGTCAGGGGGCGGAGACCCAGTACTTC
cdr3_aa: CASSLAGQGAETQYF

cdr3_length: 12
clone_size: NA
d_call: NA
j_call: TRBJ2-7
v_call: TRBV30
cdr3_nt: TGTGCCTGGGGGGGTAGCGGCTACGAGCAGTACTTC
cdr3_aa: CAWGGSGYEQYF

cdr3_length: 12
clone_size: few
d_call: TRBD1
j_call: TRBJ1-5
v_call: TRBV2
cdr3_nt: TGTGCCAGCCAGGGGGCCTATCAGCCCCAGCATTTT
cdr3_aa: CASQGAYQPQHF

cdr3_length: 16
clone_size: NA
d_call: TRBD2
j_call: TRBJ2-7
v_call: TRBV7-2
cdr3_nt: TGTGCCAGCAGCCCCGTCGGGACTAGCGGGATCTACGAGCAGTACTTC
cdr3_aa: CASSPVGTSGIYEQYF